One and the same sample provided the 2 T cell receptor beta chains below, sequenced in a study of T cell responses to AZD1222 COVID-19 vaccine. Assay: immunoSEQ multiplex PCR; the TCRdb copy retains only in-frame clones and omits some. The data hold about 120,000 clones, with approximately 90% observed a single time. The source was peripheral blood, collected 28 days after the second AZD1222 dose. The source of these receptors is an adult who received the AZD1222 COVID-19 vaccine.

The genes are TRBV6-5 and TRBJ1-2, with D perhaps TRBD1 (6 bases). This CDR3 has 15 amino acids. Germline V lookup: CDR1 MNHEY, CDR2 SVGAGI. V gave up 7 bases and J gave up 1 base, with 16 bases separating them. CDR3 sequence (DNA): TGTGCCAGCACACAGGGAGGGGGAATTAACTATGGCTACACCTTC. Protein sequence: CASTQGGGINYGYTF.

The chain employs TRBV10-3 and TRBJ2-7, with 8 bases identical to TRBD1. This CDR3 has 16 residues. J was trimmed by 5 bases and V by 4 bases; bases with no gene match: 13. Germline V gene sequence: CDR1 ENHRY, CDR2 SYGVKD. CDR3 protein: CAISAKGRTGKDEQYF. CDR3 bases: TGTGCCATCAGTGCAAAAGGAAGGACAGGGAAGGACGAGCAGTACTTC.